This section outlines one T cell receptor beta chain sequence together with its context. The data were taken from a study of blood T cell repertoires in COVID-19. Study details: Acute-phase and convalescent COVID-19 samples originated in the United States, Italy and Spain. The analysed material was cDNA or gDNA that came from T cells, B-cell-depleted T cells, or PBMCs.

Germline V gives CDR1 MNHEY, CDR2 SVGEGT. Deletions cut 6 bases from V and 2 bases from J, with 14 bases between. This CDR3 spans 14 amino acids. Clones were read by immunoSEQ multiplex PCR, and TCRdb kept only the in-frame ones, dropping some. The sample has around 200,000 clones, roughly four fifths seen once. The TCR comes from a woman in her 40s with acute or convalescent COVID-19. The sample comprised peripheral blood. The genes are TRBV6-2 or TRBV6-3 and TRBJ2-7; tentatively, D is TRBD1 (6 bases). This CDR3 reads CASSRKQGPYEQYF. CDR3 in DNA: TGTGCCAGCAGCCGGAAACAGGGTCCCTACGAGCAGTACTTC.